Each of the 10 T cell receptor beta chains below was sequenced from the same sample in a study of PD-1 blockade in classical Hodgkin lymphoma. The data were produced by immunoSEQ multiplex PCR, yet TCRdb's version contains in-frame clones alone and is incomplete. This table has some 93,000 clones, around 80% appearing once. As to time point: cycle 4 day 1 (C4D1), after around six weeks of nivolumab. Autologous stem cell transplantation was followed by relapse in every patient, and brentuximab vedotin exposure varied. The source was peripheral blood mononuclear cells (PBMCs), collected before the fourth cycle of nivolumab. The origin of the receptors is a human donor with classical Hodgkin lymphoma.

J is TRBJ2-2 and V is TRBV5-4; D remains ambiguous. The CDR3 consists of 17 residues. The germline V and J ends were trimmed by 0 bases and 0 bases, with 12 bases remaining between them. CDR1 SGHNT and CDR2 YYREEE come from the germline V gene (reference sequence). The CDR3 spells CASSLEVGQPNTGELFF. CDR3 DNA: TGTGCCAGCAGCTTGGAAGTTGGGCAGCCGAACACCGGGGAGCTGTTTTTT.

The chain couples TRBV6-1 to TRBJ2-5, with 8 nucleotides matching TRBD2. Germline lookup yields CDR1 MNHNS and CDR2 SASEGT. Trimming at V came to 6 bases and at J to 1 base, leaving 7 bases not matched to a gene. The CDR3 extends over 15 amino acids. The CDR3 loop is CASSDPGLVQETQYF. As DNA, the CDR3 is TGTGCCAGCAGCGATCCGGGACTAGTCCAAGAGACCCAGTACTTC.

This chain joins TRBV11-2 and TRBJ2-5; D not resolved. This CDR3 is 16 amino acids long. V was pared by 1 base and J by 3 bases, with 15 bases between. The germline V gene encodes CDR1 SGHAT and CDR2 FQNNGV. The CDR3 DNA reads TGTGCCAGCAGCTTAGTGAAGCAGAATGGCGAAGAGACCCAGTACTTC. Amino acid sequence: CASSLVKQNGEETQYF.

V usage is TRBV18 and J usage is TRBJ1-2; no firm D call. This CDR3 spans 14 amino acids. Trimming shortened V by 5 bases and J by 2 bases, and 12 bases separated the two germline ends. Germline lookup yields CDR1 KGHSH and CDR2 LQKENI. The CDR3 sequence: CASSEQTENYGYTF. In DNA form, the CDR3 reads TGTGCCAGCTCAGAACAGACGGAGAACTATGGCTACACCTTC.

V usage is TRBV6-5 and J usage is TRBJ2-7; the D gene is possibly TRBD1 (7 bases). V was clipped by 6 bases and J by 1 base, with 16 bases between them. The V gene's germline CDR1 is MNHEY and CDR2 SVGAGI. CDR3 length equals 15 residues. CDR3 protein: CASSLTQGGSYEQYF. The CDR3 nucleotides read TGTGCCAGCAGCCTAACGCAGGGGGGATCCTACGAGCAGTACTTC.

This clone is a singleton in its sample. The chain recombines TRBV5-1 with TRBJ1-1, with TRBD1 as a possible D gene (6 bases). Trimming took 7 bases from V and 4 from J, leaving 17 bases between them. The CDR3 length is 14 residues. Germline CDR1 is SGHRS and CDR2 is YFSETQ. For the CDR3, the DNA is TGCGCCAGCGGAGAGGGGGAAGGGTCCACTGAAGCTTTCTTT. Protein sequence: CASGEGEGSTEAFF.

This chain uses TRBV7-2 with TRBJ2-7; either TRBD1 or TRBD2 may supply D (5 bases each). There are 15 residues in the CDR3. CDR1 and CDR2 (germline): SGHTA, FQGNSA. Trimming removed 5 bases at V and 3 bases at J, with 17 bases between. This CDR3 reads CASSEPGRRNYEQYF. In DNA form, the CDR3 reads TGTGCCAGCAGCGAACCGGGACGGCGAAACTACGAGCAGTACTTC. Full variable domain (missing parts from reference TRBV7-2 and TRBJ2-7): GAGVSQSPSNKVTEKGKDVELRCDPISGHTALYWYRQSLGQGLEFLIYFQGNSAPDKSGLPSDRFSAERTGGSVSTLTIQRTQQEDSAVYLCASSEPGRRNYEQYFGPGTRLTVT.

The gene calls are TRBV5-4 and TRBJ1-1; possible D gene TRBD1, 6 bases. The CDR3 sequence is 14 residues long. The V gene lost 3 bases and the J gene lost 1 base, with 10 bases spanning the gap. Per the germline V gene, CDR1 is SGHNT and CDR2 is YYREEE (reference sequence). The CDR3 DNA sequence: TGTGCCAGCAGCTCCCGGACAGCGAACACTGAAGCTTTCTTT. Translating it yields CASSSRTANTEAFF.

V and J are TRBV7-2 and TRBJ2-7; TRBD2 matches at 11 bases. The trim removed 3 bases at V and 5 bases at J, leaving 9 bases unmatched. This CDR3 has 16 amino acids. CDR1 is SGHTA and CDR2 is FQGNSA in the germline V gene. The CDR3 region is CASSFWIAGGQDEQYF. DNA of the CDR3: TGTGCCAGCAGCTTTTGGATAGCGGGGGGGCAAGACGAGCAGTACTTC. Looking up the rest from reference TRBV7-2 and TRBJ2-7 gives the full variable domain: GAGVSQSPSNKVTEKGKDVELRCDPISGHTALYWYRQSLGQGLEFLIYFQGNSAPDKSGLPSDRFSAERTGGSVSTLTIQRTQQEDSAVYLCASSFWIAGGQDEQYFGPGTRLTVT.

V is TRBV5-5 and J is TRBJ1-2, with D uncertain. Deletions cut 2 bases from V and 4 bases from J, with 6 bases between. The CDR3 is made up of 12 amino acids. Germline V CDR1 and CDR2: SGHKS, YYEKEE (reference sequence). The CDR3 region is CASSFSSYGYTF. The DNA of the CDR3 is TGTGCCAGCAGCTTCAGCTCCTATGGCTACACCTTC.